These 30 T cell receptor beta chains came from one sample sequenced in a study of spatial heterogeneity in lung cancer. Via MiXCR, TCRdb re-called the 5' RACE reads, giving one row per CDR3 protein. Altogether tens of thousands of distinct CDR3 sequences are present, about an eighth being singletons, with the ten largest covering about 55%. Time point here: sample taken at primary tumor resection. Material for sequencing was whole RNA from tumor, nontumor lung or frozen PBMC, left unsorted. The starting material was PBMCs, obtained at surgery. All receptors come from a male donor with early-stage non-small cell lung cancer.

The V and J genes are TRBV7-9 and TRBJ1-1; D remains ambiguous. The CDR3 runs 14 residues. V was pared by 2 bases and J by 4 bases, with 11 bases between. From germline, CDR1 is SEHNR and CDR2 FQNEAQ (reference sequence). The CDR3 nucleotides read TGTGCCAGCAGCTTAAGCCACGTAGGCACTGAAGCTTTCTTT. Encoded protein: CASSLSHVGTEAFF.

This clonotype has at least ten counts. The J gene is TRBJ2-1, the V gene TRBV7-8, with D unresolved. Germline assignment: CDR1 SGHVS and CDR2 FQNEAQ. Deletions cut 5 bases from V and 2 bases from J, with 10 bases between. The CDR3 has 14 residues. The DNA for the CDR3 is TGTGCCAGCAGCATATCCGCTCCCTACAATGAGCAGTTCTTC. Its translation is CASSISAPYNEQFF.

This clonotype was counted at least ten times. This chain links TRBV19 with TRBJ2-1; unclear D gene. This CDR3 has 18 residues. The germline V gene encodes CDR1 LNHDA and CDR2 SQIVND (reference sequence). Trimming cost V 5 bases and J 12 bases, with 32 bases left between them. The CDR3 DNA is TGTGCCAGTAGTCCCTCGCTGGGCCGCACTTATGATAGTACCAGGCAGTTCTTC. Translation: CASSPSLGRTYDSTRQFF.

The CDR3, as DNA: TGTGCCAGCAGCTTACGAGGGGCCCTGAACACTGAAGCTTTCTTT. Protein: CASSLRGALNTEAFF. The chain combines TRBV7-9 with TRBJ1-1, with a tentative D call TRBD1 (5 bases). Trimming removed 2 bases from V and 0 bases from J, with 10 bases in between. CDR1 SEHNR and CDR2 FQNEAQ come from the germline V gene (reference sequence). The CDR3 is 15 residues long.

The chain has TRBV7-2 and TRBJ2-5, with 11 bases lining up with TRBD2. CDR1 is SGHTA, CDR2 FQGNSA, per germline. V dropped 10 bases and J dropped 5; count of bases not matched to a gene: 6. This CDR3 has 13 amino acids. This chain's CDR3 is CAIAGGPGETQYF. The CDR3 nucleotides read TGTGCCATAGCGGGAGGGCCCGGTGAGACCCAGTACTTC.

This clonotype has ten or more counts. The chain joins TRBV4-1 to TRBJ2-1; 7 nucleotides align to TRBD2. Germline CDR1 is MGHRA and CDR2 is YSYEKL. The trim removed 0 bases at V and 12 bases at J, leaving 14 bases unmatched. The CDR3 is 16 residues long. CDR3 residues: CASSQDPAGPAGGQFF. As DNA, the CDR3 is TGCGCCAGCAGCCAAGATCCAGCGGGGCCCGCCGGGGGGCAGTTCTTC.

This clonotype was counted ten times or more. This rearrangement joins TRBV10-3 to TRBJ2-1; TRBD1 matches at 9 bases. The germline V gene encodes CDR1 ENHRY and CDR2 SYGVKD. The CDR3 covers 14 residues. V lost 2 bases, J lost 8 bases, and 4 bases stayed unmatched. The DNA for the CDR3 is TGTGCCATCAGTGAGAGGGACAGGGAATATGAGCAGTTCTTC. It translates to CAISERDREYEQFF.

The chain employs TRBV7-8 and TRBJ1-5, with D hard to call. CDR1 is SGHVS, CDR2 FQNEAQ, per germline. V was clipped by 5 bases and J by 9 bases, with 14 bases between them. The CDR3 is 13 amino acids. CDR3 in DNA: TGTGCCAGCAGCCCTCAACCTTGGCGGCCCCAGCATTTT. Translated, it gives CASSPQPWRPQHF.

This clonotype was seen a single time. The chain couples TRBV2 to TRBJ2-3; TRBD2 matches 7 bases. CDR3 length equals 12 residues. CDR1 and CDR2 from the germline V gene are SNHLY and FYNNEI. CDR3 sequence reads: CGQQGGTDTQYF. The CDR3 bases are TGTGGCCAGCAGGGAGGGACAGATACGCAGTATTTT. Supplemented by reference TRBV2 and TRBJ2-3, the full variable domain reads EPEVTQTPSHQVTQMGQEVILRCVPISNHLYFYWYRQILGQKVEFLVSFYNNEISEKSEIFDDQFSVERPDGSNFTLKIRSTKLEDSAMYFCGQQGGTDTQYFGPGTRLTVL.

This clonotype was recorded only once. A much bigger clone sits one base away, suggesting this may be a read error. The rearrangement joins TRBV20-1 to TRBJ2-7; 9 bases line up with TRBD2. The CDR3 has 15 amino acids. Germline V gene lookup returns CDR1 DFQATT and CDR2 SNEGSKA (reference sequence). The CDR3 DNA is TGCGGTGCTAGAGAGCTTAGCGGGGGATACTACGAGCAGTACTTC. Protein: CGARELSGGYYEQYF.

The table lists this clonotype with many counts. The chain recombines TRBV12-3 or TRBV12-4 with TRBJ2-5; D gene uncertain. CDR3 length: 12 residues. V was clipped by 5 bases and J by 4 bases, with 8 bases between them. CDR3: CASSLGIETQYF. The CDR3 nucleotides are TGTGCCAGCAGTCTGGGTATAGAGACCCAGTACTTC.

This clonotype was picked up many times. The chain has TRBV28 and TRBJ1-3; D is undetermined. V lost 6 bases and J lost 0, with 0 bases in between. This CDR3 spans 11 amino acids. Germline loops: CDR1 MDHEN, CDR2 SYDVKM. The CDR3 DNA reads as TGTGCCAGCAGCTCTGGAAACACCATATATTTT. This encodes CASSSGNTIYF.

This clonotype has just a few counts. For the CDR3, the DNA is TGCAGTGCTAGAGGACGTACAGCGGGAGTCACCGGGGAGCTGTTTTTT. Protein product: CSARGRTAGVTGELFF. The gene calls are TRBV20-1 and TRBJ2-2; 8 bases are a match to TRBD2. V dropped 1 base and J dropped 4; count of bases not matched to a gene: 8. Germline values: CDR1 DFQATT, CDR2 SNEGSKA (reference sequence). The CDR3 has 16 amino acids.

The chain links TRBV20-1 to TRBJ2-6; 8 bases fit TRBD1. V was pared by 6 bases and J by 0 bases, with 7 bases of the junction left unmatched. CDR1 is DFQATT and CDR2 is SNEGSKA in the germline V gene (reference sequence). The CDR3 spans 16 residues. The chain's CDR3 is CSAYDRGSSGANVLTF. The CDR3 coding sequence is TGCAGTGCCTACGACAGGGGCAGCTCTGGGGCCAACGTCCTGACTTTC.

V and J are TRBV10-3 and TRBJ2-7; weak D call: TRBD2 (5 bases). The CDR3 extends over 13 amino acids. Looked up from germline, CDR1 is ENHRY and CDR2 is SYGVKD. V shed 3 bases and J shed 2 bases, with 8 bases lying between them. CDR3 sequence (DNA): TGTGCCATCAGTGAAACGGGAACCTACGAGCAGTACTTC. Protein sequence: CAISETGTYEQYF.

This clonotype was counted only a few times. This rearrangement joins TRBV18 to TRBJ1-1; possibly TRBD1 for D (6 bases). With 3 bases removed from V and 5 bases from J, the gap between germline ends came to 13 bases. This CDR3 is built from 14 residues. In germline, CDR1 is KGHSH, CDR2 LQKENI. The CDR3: CASSPPGQWTEAFF. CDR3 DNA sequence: TGTGCCAGCTCACCTCCGGGACAATGGACTGAAGCTTTCTTT.

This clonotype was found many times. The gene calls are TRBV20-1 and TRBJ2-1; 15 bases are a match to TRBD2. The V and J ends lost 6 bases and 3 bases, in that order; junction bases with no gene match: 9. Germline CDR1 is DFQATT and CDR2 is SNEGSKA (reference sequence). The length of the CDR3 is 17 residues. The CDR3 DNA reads TGCAGTGCCCCGGGACTAGCGGGAGGCAGGGGCTACAATGAGCAGTTCTTC. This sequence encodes CSAPGLAGGRGYNEQFF.

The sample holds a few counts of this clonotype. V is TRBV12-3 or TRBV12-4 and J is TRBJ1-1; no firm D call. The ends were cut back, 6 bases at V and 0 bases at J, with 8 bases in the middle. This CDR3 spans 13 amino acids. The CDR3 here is CASSLVLNTEAFF. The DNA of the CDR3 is TGTGCCAGCAGCCTGGTCCTGAACACTGAAGCTTTCTTT.

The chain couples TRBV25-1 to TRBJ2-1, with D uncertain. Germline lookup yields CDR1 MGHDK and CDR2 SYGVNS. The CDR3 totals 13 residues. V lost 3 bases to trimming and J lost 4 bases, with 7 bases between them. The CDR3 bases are TGTGCCAGCAGTGAGGCCAATTACAATGAGCAGTTCTTC. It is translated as CASSEANYNEQFF.

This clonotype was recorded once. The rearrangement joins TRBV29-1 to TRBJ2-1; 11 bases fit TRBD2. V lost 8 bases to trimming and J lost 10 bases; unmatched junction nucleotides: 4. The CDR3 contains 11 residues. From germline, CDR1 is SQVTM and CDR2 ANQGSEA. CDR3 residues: CSMTSGMEQFF. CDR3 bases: TGCAGCATGACTAGCGGGATGGAGCAGTTCTTC.

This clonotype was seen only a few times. CDR3: CASSSGTRVRTGELFF. CDR3 coding DNA: TGCGCCAGCAGCTCCGGGACTAGAGTACGGACCGGGGAGCTGTTTTTT. The chain uses TRBV5-1 and TRBJ2-2; TRBD2 matches 8 bases. The length of the CDR3 is 16 residues. Germline V CDR1 and CDR2: SGHRS, YFSETQ. V lost 3 bases, J lost 5 bases, and 9 bases stayed unmatched.

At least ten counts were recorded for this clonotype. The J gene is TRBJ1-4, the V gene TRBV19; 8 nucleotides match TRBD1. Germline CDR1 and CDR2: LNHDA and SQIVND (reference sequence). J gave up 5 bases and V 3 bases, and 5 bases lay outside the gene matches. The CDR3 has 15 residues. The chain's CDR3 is CASSIPQGGNEKLFF. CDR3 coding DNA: TGTGCCAGTAGTATTCCACAGGGGGGGAATGAAAAACTGTTTTTT. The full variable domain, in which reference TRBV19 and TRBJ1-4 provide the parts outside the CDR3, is DGGITQSPKYLFRKEGQNVTLSCEQNLNHDAMYWYRQDPGQGLRLIYYSQIVNDFQKGDIAEGYSVSREKKESFPLTVTSAQKNPTAFYLCASSIPQGGNEKLFFGSGTQLSVL.

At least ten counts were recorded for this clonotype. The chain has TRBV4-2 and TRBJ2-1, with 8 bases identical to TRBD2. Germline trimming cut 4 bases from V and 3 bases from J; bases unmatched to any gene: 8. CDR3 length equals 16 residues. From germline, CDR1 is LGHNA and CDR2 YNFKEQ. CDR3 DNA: TGTGCCAGCAGCCTAGAAAGCGGGGGTGGCTACAATGAGCAGTTCTTC. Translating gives CASSLESGGGYNEQFF.

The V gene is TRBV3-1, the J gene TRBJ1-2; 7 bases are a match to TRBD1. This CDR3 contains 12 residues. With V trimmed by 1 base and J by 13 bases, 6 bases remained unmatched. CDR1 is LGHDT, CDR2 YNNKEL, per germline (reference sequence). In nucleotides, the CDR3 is TGTGCCAGCAGCCAAGCGGCGACAGGGTTCACCTTC. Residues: CASSQAATGFTF.

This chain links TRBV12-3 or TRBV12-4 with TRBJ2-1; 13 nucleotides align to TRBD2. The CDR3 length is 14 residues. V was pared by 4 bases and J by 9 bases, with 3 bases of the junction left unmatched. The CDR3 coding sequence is TGTGCCAGCAGTTACAGGACTAGCGGGAGTGAGCAGTTCTTC. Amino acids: CASSYRTSGSEQFF.

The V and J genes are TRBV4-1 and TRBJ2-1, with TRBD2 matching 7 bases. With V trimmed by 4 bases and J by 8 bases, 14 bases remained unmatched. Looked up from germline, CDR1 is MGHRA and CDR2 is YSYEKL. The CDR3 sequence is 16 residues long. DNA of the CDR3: TGCGCCAGCAGCCGCCGACTAGCCTTAGAAGGGGATGAGCAGTTCTTC. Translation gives CASSRRLALEGDEQFF.

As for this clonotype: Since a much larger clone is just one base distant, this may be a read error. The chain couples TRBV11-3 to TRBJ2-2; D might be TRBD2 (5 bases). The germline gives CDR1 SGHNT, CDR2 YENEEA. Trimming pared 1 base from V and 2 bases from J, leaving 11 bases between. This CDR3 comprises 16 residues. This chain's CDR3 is CASSLVPAENTGELFF. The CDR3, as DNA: TGTGCCAGCAGCTTAGTACCAGCGGAAAACACCGGGGAGCTGTTTTTT.

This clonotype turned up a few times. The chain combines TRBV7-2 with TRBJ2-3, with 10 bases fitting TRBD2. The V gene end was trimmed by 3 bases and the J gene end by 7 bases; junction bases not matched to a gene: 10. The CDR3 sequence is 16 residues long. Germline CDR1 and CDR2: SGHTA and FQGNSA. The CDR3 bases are TGTGCCAGCAGCTTCTCGCTGGGGACTAGCGTAAATACGCAGTATTTT. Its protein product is CASSFSLGTSVNTQYF. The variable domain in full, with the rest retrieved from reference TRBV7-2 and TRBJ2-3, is GAGVSQSPSNKVTEKGKDVELRCDPISGHTALYWYRQSLGQGLEFLIYFQGNSAPDKSGLPSDRFSAERTGGSVSTLTIQRTQQEDSAVYLCASSFSLGTSVNTQYFGPGTRLTVL.

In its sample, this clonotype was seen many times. CDR3 protein: CASSLEGQGTDTQYF. The CDR3 bases are TGTGCCAGCAGCTTAGAAGGCCAGGGCACAGATACGCAGTATTTT. The rearrangement uses TRBV11-2 and TRBJ2-3; no clear D gene. Germline CDR1 and CDR2: SGHAT and FQNNGV. Deletions cut 0 bases from V and 1 base from J, with 8 bases between. The CDR3 is 15 residues long.

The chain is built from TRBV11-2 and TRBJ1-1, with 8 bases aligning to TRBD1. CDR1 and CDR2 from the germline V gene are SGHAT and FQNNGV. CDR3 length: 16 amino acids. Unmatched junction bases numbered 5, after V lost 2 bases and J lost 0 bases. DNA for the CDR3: TGTGCCAGCAGCTTACACGGACAGGGACTGAACACTGAAGCTTTCTTT. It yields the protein CASSLHGQGLNTEAFF.